These T cell receptor beta chains were read from a single sample in a study of cytomegalovirus exposure and HLA in healthy donors. Profiling relied on immunoSEQ multiplex PCR, and the TCRdb table lists in-frame clones only, not all of them. The data include about 34,000 clones; the top ten clones carry less than 3.5%. The sample comprised PBMCs. The receptor set was obtained from a woman in her thirties or forties in good health and CMV-seropositive. The conserved cysteine and the conserved F or W are not part of the CDR3 here. The order of the fields is V gene, D gene, J gene, CDR3 protein. The D gene is left open where the match is weak.

v_call: TRBV27
d_call: .
j_call: TRBJ1-1
cdr3_aa: ASSLQIGHFEAF

v_call: TRBV19
d_call: TRBD1
j_call: TRBJ2-7
cdr3_aa: ASSISGTAPNEQY

v_call: TRBV4-2
d_call: TRBD2
j_call: TRBJ2-1
cdr3_aa: ASSQDSLAGYNEQF

v_call: TRBV30
d_call: .
j_call: TRBJ1-1
cdr3_aa: AWSWRGSTEAF

v_call: TRBV6-5
d_call: TRBD1
j_call: TRBJ1-2
cdr3_aa: ASSWTGQGIYGYT

v_call: TRBV13
d_call: TRBD1
j_call: TRBJ2-7
cdr3_aa: ASSAQGAEQY

v_call: TRBV5-1
d_call: .
j_call: TRBJ1-1
cdr3_aa: ASSFLAGETEAF

v_call: TRBV30
d_call: TRBD1
j_call: TRBJ2-7
cdr3_aa: AWKWGQGAGEQY

v_call: TRBV18
d_call: .
j_call: TRBJ1-1
cdr3_aa: ASSPIQDTEAF

v_call: TRBV6-5
d_call: .
j_call: TRBJ1-4
cdr3_aa: ASSYRATNEKLF

v_call: TRBV6-5
d_call: TRBD1
j_call: TRBJ1-1
cdr3_aa: ASSAGTGYTEAF

v_call: TRBV19
d_call: .
j_call: TRBJ1-1
cdr3_aa: ASSISRATAEAF

v_call: TRBV23-1
d_call: .
j_call: TRBJ1-1
cdr3_aa: ASSQSAGMNTEAF

v_call: TRBV9
d_call: .
j_call: TRBJ2-5
cdr3_aa: ASSVGSHEETQY

v_call: TRBV27
d_call: TRBD2
j_call: TRBJ2-7
cdr3_aa: ASSYTSVTYEQY

v_call: TRBV18
d_call: .
j_call: TRBJ2-3
cdr3_aa: ASSPPGADTQY

v_call: TRBV9
d_call: .
j_call: TRBJ2-2
cdr3_aa: ASSPQETGELF

v_call: TRBV6-5
d_call: .
j_call: TRBJ2-7
cdr3_aa: ASSTTGLQQY

v_call: TRBV29-1
d_call: TRBD1
j_call: TRBJ1-1
cdr3_aa: SVVLRGRVTEAF

v_call: TRBV15
d_call: .
j_call: TRBJ1-1
cdr3_aa: ATSRGRLLDTEAF

v_call: TRBV9
d_call: .
j_call: TRBJ2-7
cdr3_aa: ASSPTGSGEQY